These T cell receptor beta chains were read from a single sample in a study of read filtering for tumor transcriptome and immune sequencing. Using its own MiXCR run on the reads, TCRdb lists one record per CDR3 protein. This sample has fewer than 35,000 distinct CDR3 sequences, with 15% to 20% found just once. Sequencing was done on a sample of a population of CD138-negative cells sorted from bone marrow. The receptors stem from a donor at least 40 years old with multiple myeloma. CDR3s include the opening cysteine and the closing phenylalanine or tryptophan. A D gene is named only where the DNA matches it firmly. Part of the rows lack a size; the others show once, few, many or a class for expanded clones.

cdr3_length	clone_size	v_call	d_call	j_call	cdr3_aa	cdr3_nt
17	many	TRBV20-1	.	TRBJ2-4	CSARDRLTGLAKNIQYF	TGCAGTGCTAGAGACCGACTTACGGGACTAGCCAAAAACATTCAGTACTTC
16	many	TRBV20-1	TRBD2	TRBJ2-2	CSASEAGAGNTGELFF	TGCAGTGCTAGCGAAGCGGGAGCTGGGAACACCGGGGAGCTGTTTTTT
15	medium-sized	TRBV5-8	.	TRBJ2-1	CASSLQPGDYNEQFF	TGTGCCAGCAGCTTGCAGCCGGGAGACTACAATGAGCAGTTCTTC
18	many	TRBV19	TRBD1	TRBJ1-1	CASSKTPRDRTYSGEAFF	TGTGCCAGTAGCAAAACCCCACGGGACAGGACTTATAGTGGTGAAGCTTTCTTT
14	many	TRBV29-1	TRBD1	TRBJ2-3	CSVTTGTGTDTQYF	TGCAGCGTCACAACCGGGACAGGCACAGATACGCAGTATTTT
13	.	TRBV29-1	.	TRBJ1-4	CSALAGGGEKLFF	TGCAGCGCCCTTGCGGGGGGGGGGGAAAAACTGTTTTTT
15	few	TRBV20-1	TRBD2	TRBJ2-5	CSANAGLAKQETQYF	TGCAGTGCAAACGCGGGACTAGCGAAACAAGAGACCCAGTACTTC
13	many	TRBV6-1	.	TRBJ1-1	CASTLTENTEAFF	TGTGCCAGCACCTTGACAGAGAACACTGAAGCTTTCTTT
13	many	TRBV7-9	TRBD1	TRBJ1-1	CASSLEGATEAFF	TGTGCCAGCAGCTTAGAGGGGGCAACTGAAGCTTTCTTT
15	many	TRBV18	.	TRBJ1-5	CASSQDPYSNQPQHF	TGTGCCAGCTCACAAGACCCCTATAGCAATCAGCCCCAGCATTTT
14	.	TRBV20-1	TRBD1	TRBJ1-4	CSAILGQWTGKLFF	TGCAGTGCAATACTGGGACAGTGGACTGGAAAACTGTTTTTT
12	many	TRBV29-1	.	TRBJ1-4	CSVDGGREKLFF	TGCAGCGTTGATGGGGGACGCGAAAAACTGTTTTTT
15	once	TRBV28	.	TRBJ2-3	CASSPGTQSTDTQYF	TGTGCCAGCAGCCCGGGGACACAAAGCACAGATACGCAGTATTTT
13	many	TRBV6-1	.	TRBJ2-1	CASSEVSDNEQFF	TGTGCCAGCAGTGAAGTATCTGACAATGAGCAGTTCTTC
15	few	TRBV6-1	.	TRBJ1-5	CASRDSGDSNQPQHF	TGTGCCAGCAGGGACTCCGGGGATAGCAATCAGCCCCAGCATTTT
15	.	TRBV27	TRBD1	TRBJ1-2	CASSLEGGLIYGYTF	TGTGCCAGCAGTTTAGAAGGGGGCCTAATCTATGGCTACACCTTC
13	.	TRBV29-1	TRBD1	TRBJ2-7	CSVGFTGGYEQYF	TGCAGCGTTGGGTTTACAGGGGGCTACGAGCAGTACTTC
13	many	TRBV30	.	TRBJ1-2	CAWNRGTQYGYTF	TGTGCCTGGAATAGAGGGACTCAGTATGGCTACACCTTC
16	few	TRBV12-5	.	TRBJ2-1	CASGLVTGGFHNEQFF	TGTGCTAGTGGTTTGGTAACCGGAGGGTTTCACAATGAGCAGTTCTTC
15	.	TRBV4-2	TRBD2	TRBJ2-7	CASSDPGGLSDEQYF	TGTGCCAGCAGCGACCCGGGGGGACTCTCCGACGAGCAGTACTTC
12	many	TRBV20-1	.	TRBJ2-3	CSQGSNTDTQYF	TGCAGCCAGGGGTCGAACACAGATACGCAGTATTTT
15	many	TRBV7-2	.	TRBJ1-1	CASSLDRGGSTEAFF	TGTGCCAGCAGCTTAGATCGGGGAGGGAGTACTGAAGCTTTCTTT
18	medium-sized	TRBV7-2	TRBD2	TRBJ2-1	CASSLVGGLAGLLGEQFF	TGTGCCAGCAGCTTAGTTGGCGGGCTAGCGGGGCTCCTGGGTGAGCAGTTCTTC
15	many	TRBV4-2	TRBD1	TRBJ2-5	CASSQGQGNQETQYF	TGTGCCAGCAGCCAAGGACAGGGAAACCAAGAGACCCAGTACTTC
13	few	TRBV18	.	TRBJ1-2	CASSPRVLYGYTF	TGTGCCAGCTCACCAAGGGTACTCTATGGCTACACCTTC
15	many	TRBV9	.	TRBJ1-1	CASSEVRTGPNEAFF	TGTGCCAGCAGCGAAGTCCGTACAGGACCGAATGAAGCTTTCTTT
15	.	TRBV12-3/TRBV12-4	.	TRBJ1-1	CASSSRQTLNTEAFF	TGTGCCAGCAGTTCTCGACAGACCTTGAACACTGAAGCTTTCTTT
11	.	TRBV29-1	.	TRBJ1-3	CSVSPGNTIYF	TGCAGCGTTTCCCCTGGAAACACCATATATTTT
14	.	TRBV7-9	.	TRBJ2-1	CASSSTLWTKERFF	TGTGCCAGCAGCTCGACCCTATGGACCAAAGAGCGGTTCTTC
14	many	TRBV5-1	TRBD2	TRBJ2-1	CASKREGTYNEQFF	TGCGCCAGCAAACGGGAGGGAACATACAATGAGCAGTTCTTC
13	many	TRBV3-1	.	TRBJ2-7	CASSPNYNYEQYF	TGTGCCAGCAGCCCGAACTACAACTACGAGCAGTACTTC
15	.	TRBV6-2/TRBV6-3	.	TRBJ2-1	CASSHRTNVYNEQSF	TGTGCCAGCAGCCACCGGACTAACGTCTACAATGAGCAGTCCTTC
15	many	TRBV6-2/TRBV6-3	.	TRBJ2-7	CASSYLAAGLSEQYF	TGTGCCAGCAGTTATCTCGCGGCAGGCCTGAGCGAGCAGTACTTC
15	many	TRBV7-6	TRBD2	TRBJ2-1	CASSPTSGNYNEQFF	TGTGCCAGCAGCCCGACTAGCGGGAACTACAATGAGCAGTTCTTC
11	many	TRBV11-2	.	TRBJ2-3	CASSHQDTQYF	TGTGCCAGCAGCCACCAAGATACGCAGTATTTT
16	many	TRBV15	.	TRBJ2-5	CASSSPGGGVRETQYF	TGTGCCTCCAGCTCACCCGGCGGTGGAGTGCGGGAGACCCAGTACTTC
15	few	TRBV7-2	.	TRBJ2-5	CASTLTHTHQETQYF	TGTGCCAGCACTCTAACGCACACTCACCAAGAGACCCAGTACTTC
16	many	TRBV5-1	TRBD2	TRBJ2-3	CASSARLAGDLDTQYF	TGCGCCAGCAGCGCCCGACTAGCGGGGGACTTGGATACGCAGTATTTT
14	.	TRBV28	.	TRBJ1-6	CASSPGQGGAPLHF	TGTGCCAGCAGCCCCGGGCAGGGTGGGGCACCCCTCCACTTT
15	many	TRBV5-1	.	TRBJ2-2	CASNTGTRLTGELFF	TGCGCCAGCAATACCGGGACCCGCTTAACCGGGGAGCTGTTTTTT
14	many	TRBV29-1	TRBD2	TRBJ2-7	CSVLAGGRPREQYF	TGCAGCGTACTAGCGGGAGGGCGCCCCCGGGAGCAGTACTTC
19	medium-sized	TRBV4-1	TRBD1	TRBJ2-1	CASSQGTGGALSSYNEQFF	TGCGCCAGCAGCCAAGGGACAGGGGGGGCCCTAAGCTCCTACAATGAGCAGTTCTTC
17	.	TRBV28	.	TRBJ1-6	CATKRDRTSSYNSPLHF	TGTGCCACCAAGAGGGACCGTACTAGCTCCTATAATTCACCCCTCCACTTT
14	many	TRBV7-3	.	TRBJ1-1	CASSSSGVNTEAFF	TGTGCCAGCAGTTCAAGTGGCGTGAACACTGAAGCTTTCTTT
14	many	TRBV24-1	.	TRBJ2-1	CATSDLGQFNEQFF	TGTGCCACCAGTGATTTGGGACAGTTCAATGAGCAGTTCTTC
13	many	TRBV11-2	.	TRBJ2-5	CASSLSPKETQYF	TGTGCCAGCAGCTTAAGCCCCAAAGAGACCCAGTACTTC
17	many	TRBV6-1	.	TRBJ1-2	CASSEALSTIPLYGYTF	TGTGCCAGCAGTGAAGCACTCTCCACAATACCCCTCTATGGCTACACCTTC
13	many	TRBV30	TRBD2	TRBJ2-5	CAWGLAGGETQYF	TGTGCCTGGGGATTAGCGGGAGGAGAGACCCAGTACTTC
15	many	TRBV20-1	.	TRBJ2-7	CSARDWRAPTYEQYF	TGCAGTGCTAGAGATTGGAGAGCTCCAACCTACGAGCAGTACTTC
13	medium-sized	TRBV18	.	TRBJ1-1	CASSRSGNTEAFF	TGTGCCAGCTCACGTTCGGGGAACACTGAAGCTTTTTTT
14	many	TRBV7-2	.	TRBJ1-1	CASSLRTVSTEAFF	TGTGCCAGCAGCTTACGGACAGTCTCCACTGAAGCTTTCTTT
16	.	TRBV20-1	.	TRBJ1-1	CSAGGGGKRMNTEAFF	TGCAGTGCCGGCGGGGGGGGCAAGAGGATGAACACTGAAGCTTTCTTT
14	many	TRBV10-2	.	TRBJ2-2	CATEVGYLTGELFF	TGCGCCACGGAAGTCGGCTACCTCACCGGGGAGCTGTTTTTT
17	many	TRBV4-2	.	TRBJ2-1	CASSQEFPGMSYNEQFF	TGTGCCAGCAGCCAAGAGTTCCCGGGAATGTCCTACAATGAGCAGTTCTTC
14	many	TRBV11-3	TRBD2	TRBJ2-1	CASSGTSGLGEQFF	TGTGCCAGCAGCGGGACTAGCGGGCTGGGGGAGCAGTTCTTC
17	many	TRBV9	TRBD1	TRBJ2-1	CASSASPTGVLGNEQFF	TGTGCCAGCAGCGCTTCACCTACAGGGGTGTTGGGCAATGAGCAGTTCTTC
14	many	TRBV2	.	TRBJ2-4	CASSEVGSKNIQYF	TGTGCCAGCAGTGAAGTTGGAAGCAAAAACATTCAGTACTTC
11	many	TRBV28	.	TRBJ1-1	CASSLGLEAFF	TGTGCCAGCAGTTTAGGACTTGAAGCTTTCTTT
11	many	TRBV10-3	.	TRBJ2-7	CAISGKYEQYF	TGTGCCATCAGTGGAAAATACGAGCAGTACTTC
13	many	TRBV30	.	TRBJ2-5	CAWGAGGKETQYF	TGTGCCTGGGGAGCGGGCGGCAAAGAGACCCAGTACTTC